These 18 T cell receptor beta chains were sequenced from one sample in a study of blood T cell repertoires in COVID-19. Profiling relied on immunoSEQ multiplex PCR, and the TCRdb table lists in-frame clones only, not all of them. The sample holds around 150,000 clones, about four fifths seen once. What was sequenced was peripheral blood. The receptors derive from a human donor in a cohort sampled during active COVID-19.

The table lists this clone with a few counts. The chain combines TRBV2 with TRBJ1-6; 7 bases fit TRBD1. CDR3 length equals 14 residues. J gave up 7 bases and V 3 bases, and 3 bases lay outside the gene matches. The V gene's germline CDR1 is SNHLY and CDR2 FYNNEI. CDR3 nucleotide sequence: TGTGCCAGCAGTGATAGGACAGGCAATTCACCCCTCCACTTT. Translation: CASSDRTGNSPLHF. Full variable domain (outside the CDR3, taken from reference TRBV2 and TRBJ1-6): EPEVTQTPSHQVTQMGQEVILRCVPISNHLYFYWYRQILGQKVEFLVSFYNNEISEKSEIFDDQFSVERPDGSNFTLKIRSTKLEDSAMYFCASSDRTGNSPLHFGNGTRLTVT.

The chain combines TRBV6-6 with TRBJ1-5; 7 bases agree with TRBD1. V lost 7 bases to trimming and J lost 5 bases; unmatched junction nucleotides: 5. CDR1 and CDR2 (germline): MNHNY, SVGAGI (reference sequence). This CDR3 contains 13 residues. The CDR3 sequence: CASTGQDYQPQHF. CDR3 sequence (DNA): TGTGCCAGCACCGGACAGGACTATCAGCCCCAGCATTTT.

The CDR3 bases are TGTGCCAGCAGTTACCCCTTTTGGTCGGGAGTGTTATTTGAGTGGTACTTC. This encodes CASSYPFWSGVLFEWYF. The rearrangement links TRBV13 to TRBJ2-7; possibly TRBD2 for D (6 bases). Germline CDR1 reads PRHDT; CDR2 reads FYEKMQ (reference sequence). Trimming removed 6 bases from V and 12 bases from J, with 33 bases in between. The CDR3 runs to 17 residues.

This clone has only one observation. The chain is built from TRBV27 and TRBJ1-1; 10 bases are shared with TRBD1. CDR3 length: 16 residues. Germline loops: CDR1 MNHEY, CDR2 SMNVEV (reference sequence). V shed 5 bases, J shed 1 base, and the junction held 7 bases outside the gene matches. The CDR3 bases are TGTGCCAGCAGTCCCGGGACAGGGGTTAGGAACACTGAAGCTTTCTTT. The encoded protein is CASSPGTGVRNTEAFF.

The gene calls are TRBV5-4 and TRBJ2-7; possibly TRBD2 for D (7 bases). Germline lookup yields CDR1 SGHNT and CDR2 YYREEE (reference sequence). The CDR3 loop spans 16 amino acids. V was cut by 3 bases and J by 2 bases, with 18 bases left in between. CDR3 in amino acids: CASSSGSGGGAYEQYF. As DNA, the CDR3 is TGTGCCAGCAGCTCGGGAAGCGGCGGGGGCGCCTACGAGCAGTACTTC.

This clone was seen once. The rearrangement uses TRBV30 and TRBJ2-5, with no clear D. The V end lost 4 bases, the J end lost 5 bases, and 8 bases lay between the germline ends. Germline V gives CDR1 GTSNPN, CDR2 SVGIG (reference sequence). The length of the CDR3 is 11 residues. The CDR3 region has the DNA TGTGCCTGGAACAATTTCGAGACCCAGTACTTC. Encoded protein: CAWNNFETQYF.

The V and J genes are TRBV2 and TRBJ1-2; D ambiguous. Trimming removed 4 bases at V and 3 bases at J, with 9 bases between. Germline values: CDR1 SNHLY, CDR2 FYNNEI. CDR3 length equals 13 residues. The CDR3 nucleotides read TGTGCCAGCAGTGCGGAGGAACACTATGGCTACACCTTC. Translated: CASSAEEHYGYTF.

This clone has just a few counts. The rearrangement uses TRBV6-5 and TRBJ1-5; 7 bases match TRBD1. There are 15 residues in the CDR3. Losses at the gene ends were 6 bases for V and 0 bases for J; bases not matched to a gene: 5. The V gene's germline CDR1 is MNHEY and CDR2 SVGAGI. CDR3 loop: CASSAQGFSNQPQHF. In DNA, the CDR3 is TGTGCCAGCAGCGCACAGGGGTTTAGCAATCAGCCCCAGCATTTT.

This clone was counted once. The rearrangement joins TRBV5-8 to TRBJ1-2; 10 nucleotides match TRBD1. The V gene's germline CDR1 is SGHTS and CDR2 YDEGEE. The CDR3 is made up of 17 amino acids. The V gene end was trimmed by 1 base and the J gene end by 8 bases; junction bases not matched to a gene: 14. CDR3 sequence (DNA): TGTGCCAGCAGCTTGTTGGGACAGGGGTGGCCTATAAAGGGCTACACCTTC. This codes for CASSLLGQGWPIKGYTF. Looking up the rest from reference TRBV5-8 and TRBJ1-2 gives the full variable domain: EAGVTQSPTHLIKTRGQQATLRCSPISGHTSVYWYQQALGLGLQFLLWYDEGEERNRGNFPPRFSGRQFPNYSSELNVNALELEDSALYLCASSLLGQGWPIKGYTFGSGTRLTVV.

This clone was detected a few times. This sequence joins TRBV24-1 and TRBJ2-1, with D possibly matching TRBD1 (6 bases). Between the trimmed V and J ends, which lost 5 bases and 0 bases, there was a span of 19 bases. CDR1 and CDR2 from the germline V gene are KGHDR and SFDVKD. The CDR3 spans 18 residues. The DNA of the CDR3 is TGTGCCACCAGTGGATCACCGGGACAAACAAGCTCCTACAATGAGCAGTTCTTC. Translating it yields CATSGSPGQTSSYNEQFF.

This chain joins TRBV7-8 and TRBJ1-6; 8 bases are shared with TRBD1. This CDR3 region has 16 residues. Trimming took 4 bases from V and 0 from J; bases not matched to a gene: 2. Germline V gene lookup returns CDR1 SGHVS and CDR2 FQNEAQ. CDR3 sequence (DNA): TGTGCCAGCAGCTCAGGGGGCAGCTCCTATAATTCACCCCTCCACTTT. It encodes CASSSGGSSYNSPLHF.

CDR3 coding DNA: TGTGCCATCAGTGAAGGAGGGCCTGGTACGGGTGGCTACACCTTC. This sequence encodes CAISEGGPGTGGYTF. The chain is built from TRBV10-3 and TRBJ1-2; D remains ambiguous. V lost 3 bases and J lost 7, with 18 bases in between. CDR1 ENHRY and CDR2 SYGVKD come from the germline V gene. The CDR3 length is 15 residues.

The chain links TRBV7-2 to TRBJ1-6; 9 nucleotides line up with TRBD1. Germline V gene sequence: CDR1 SGHTA, CDR2 FQGNSA. The CDR3 is 14 amino acids. With 1 base clipped from V and 9 bases from J, the junction kept 1 base outside the gene matches. The CDR3 coding sequence is TGTGCCAGCAGCTTAGGGACAGGGGCTTCACCCCTCCACTTT. This gives the protein CASSLGTGASPLHF.

This clone was counted a few times. The rearrangement joins TRBV3-1 (or the pseudogene TRBV3-2) to TRBJ1-1; no clear D. V was cut by 5 bases and J by 3 bases, with 4 bases left in between. Per germline, CDR1 LGHDT and CDR2 YNNKEL (reference sequence). This CDR3 comprises 11 residues. The CDR3 here is CASSIDTEAFF. CDR3 DNA: TGTGCCAGCAGCATCGACACTGAAGCTTTCTTT.

This clone was seen just once. This sequence joins TRBV13 and TRBJ1-2, with D uncertain. The V and J ends lost 2 bases and 6 bases respectively, with 7 bases between them. Germline V lookup: CDR1 PRHDT, CDR2 FYEKMQ (reference sequence). The CDR3 runs to 12 residues. The CDR3 DNA sequence: TGTGCCAGCAGCTTACGGGAAAATGGCTACACCTTC. It translates to CASSLRENGYTF.

This clone has a single count. The J gene is TRBJ2-2, the V gene TRBV6-5, with 12 bases identical to TRBD1. The V segment lost 4 bases and the J segment 5 bases; nucleotides outside the gene matches: 5. The CDR3 sequence is 16 residues long. Looked up from germline, CDR1 is MNHEY and CDR2 is SVGAGI. This CDR3 reads CASSSRDRGPTGELFF. As DNA, the CDR3 is TGTGCCAGCAGTTCCCGGGACAGGGGGCCGACCGGGGAGCTGTTTTTT.

In this sample, this clone turned up once. CDR3 in DNA: TGTGCCAGCAGCTTGGGTGGGGGGGCCTCGGCAGAGACCCAGTACTTC. It encodes CASSLGGGASAETQYF. This rearrangement joins TRBV5-6 to TRBJ2-5, with D tentatively TRBD2 (7 bases). CDR3 length: 16 residues. The germline V gene encodes CDR1 SGHDT and CDR2 YYEEEE. V was shortened by 0 bases and J by 4 bases, with 16 bases between the two germline ends.

The V gene is TRBV5-1, the J gene TRBJ2-7; 11 bases fit TRBD1. V trimming: 4 bases; J trimming: 3 bases; junction bases outside the gene matches: 3. Germline V gene sequence: CDR1 SGHRS, CDR2 YFSETQ. The CDR3 consists of 14 residues. DNA for the CDR3: TGCGCCAGCAGCCCGGGGACAGGGGGCTACGAGCAGTACTTC. Its translation: CASSPGTGGYEQYF.